The 15 T cell receptor beta chains listed next were all sequenced from one sample in a study of OX40 agonist ivuxolimab in advanced cancers. Clones were read by immunoSEQ multiplex PCR, and TCRdb kept only the in-frame ones, dropping some. The data contain tens of thousands of clones, 85% of them singletons. Sequences were derived from CD4+ or CD8+ T cells sorted from blood, sampled in a trial of the OX40 agonist ivuxolimab. The receptors stem from an adult with an advanced solid tumor such as melanoma, head and neck, liver or kidney cancer.

Only one count was recorded for this clone. V usage is TRBV5-1 and J usage is TRBJ1-1; tentative D call: TRBD1 (5 bases). V shed 4 bases and J shed 3 bases, with 13 bases lying between them. Germline V CDR1 and CDR2: SGHRS, YFSETQ. The CDR3 is made up of 14 amino acids. CDR3 region: CASSKGDGYTEAFF. CDR3 nucleotide sequence: TGCGCCAGCAGCAAAGGGGACGGCTACACTGAAGCTTTCTTT.

V usage is TRBV29-1 and J usage is TRBJ2-1; 9 nucleotides line up with TRBD1. The germline V gene encodes CDR1 SQVTM and CDR2 ANQGSEA. This CDR3 comprises 13 residues. Trimming removed 6 bases from V and 7 bases from J; junction bases left unmatched: 7. CDR3 loop: CSVPGQGRNEQFF. CDR3 sequence (DNA): TGCAGCGTGCCGGGACAGGGTAGGAATGAGCAGTTCTTC.

The rearrangement links TRBV28 to TRBJ2-5; perhaps D is TRBD1 or TRBD2 (6 bases each). V gave up 2 bases and J gave up 4 bases, with 8 bases separating them. The CDR3 is 13 amino acids. Germline-derived CDR1 and CDR2 are MDHEN and SYDVKM. The CDR3 bases are TGTGCCAGCAGTTTAGGGGGGCGAGAGACCCAGTACTTC. Translation: CASSLGGRETQYF.

The chain recombines TRBV7-6 with TRBJ2-1; D is unclear. Germline V gene data show CDR1 as SGHVS and CDR2 as FNYEAQ. The CDR3 covers 11 residues. Deletions cut 2 bases from V and 9 bases from J, with 5 bases between. CDR3 nucleotides: TGTGCCAGCAGCTTAAGGAGTGAGCAGTTCTTC. Protein product: CASSLRSEQFF.

The table lists this clone with a count of one. This chain joins TRBV5-1 and TRBJ2-1; D call uncertain. From germline, CDR1 is SGHRS and CDR2 YFSETQ. V dropped 0 bases and J dropped 1 base, with 8 bases sitting between them. CDR3 length equals 15 residues. In nucleotides, the CDR3 is TGCGCCAGCAGCTTGGAGGGCAGATCCTACAATGAGCAGTTCTTC. This translates into CASSLEGRSYNEQFF.

V gene TRBV6-1 combines with J gene TRBJ1-1; a possible D gene is TRBD1 (5 bases). The V end was cut by 5 bases, the J end by 12 bases, with 22 bases between. Germline loops: CDR1 MNHNS, CDR2 SASEGT. This CDR3 region has 14 residues. In nucleotides, the CDR3 is TGTGCCAGCAGTTCCCTGGGGGGAGAAAGTGGGACTTTCTTT. Its protein is CASSSLGGESGTFF.

The chain links TRBV6-1 to TRBJ1-5; 9 bases align to TRBD1. Germline CDR1 MNHNS, CDR2 SASEGT. Germline trimming cut 11 bases from V and 1 base from J; bases unmatched to any gene: 6. This CDR3 region has 14 residues. CDR3 sequence (DNA): TGTGCCGGGGGGGACAGGGCCAGCAATCAGCCCCAGCATTTT. Residues: CAGGDRASNQPQHF.

The V call is TRBV9, the J call TRBJ2-3, with 7 bases that match TRBD2. This CDR3 contains 16 residues. Per germline, CDR1 SGDLS and CDR2 YYNGEE. V shed 0 bases, J shed 4 bases, and the junction held 8 bases outside the gene matches. CDR3 nucleotide sequence: TGTGCCAGCAGCGTAGCTGGGGGGGGATTGGCAGATACGCAGTATTTT. It translates to CASSVAGGGLADTQYF.

V and J are TRBV30 and TRBJ2-3; D is undetermined. The CDR3 has 15 amino acids. CDR1 is GTSNPN, CDR2 SVGIG, per germline (reference sequence). V was shortened by 4 bases and J by 1 base, with 15 bases between the two germline ends. CDR3 in amino acids: CAWTVNMHRTDTQYF. CDR3 sequence (DNA): TGTGCCTGGACTGTAAATATGCATCGCACAGATACGCAGTATTTT. Supplemented by reference TRBV30 and TRBJ2-3, the full variable domain reads SQTIHQWPATLVQPVGSPLSLECTVEGTSNPNLYWYRQAAGRGLQLLFYSVGIGQISSEVPQNLSASRPQDRQFILSSKKLLLSDSGFYLCAWTVNMHRTDTQYFGPGTRLTVL.

The J gene is TRBJ2-7, the V gene TRBV7-6, with D possibly matching TRBD2 (7 bases). Trimming took 1 base from V and 4 from J, leaving 20 bases between them. The CDR3 sequence is 17 residues long. Germline V gene lookup returns CDR1 SGHVS and CDR2 FNYEAQ. The CDR3 DNA sequence: TGTGCCAGCAGCTTAGGGTCAGGTGGGGGGGCCCTATACGAGCAGTACTTC. This encodes CASSLGSGGGALYEQYF.

The genes are TRBV10-3 and TRBJ2-1; TRBD2 is a possible D gene (6 bases). Germline V lookup: CDR1 ENHRY, CDR2 SYGVKD. The germline V and J ends were trimmed by 6 bases and 7 bases, with 16 bases remaining between them. CDR3 length: 14 amino acids. CDR3 bases: TGTGCCATCAGGTTCGAAACAGGAGGGAATGAGCAGTTCTTC. It codes for CAIRFETGGNEQFF.

The DNA for the CDR3 is TGTGCCAGCAGCTTTTCTTCCCCGAACACTGAAGCTTTCTTT. Translated, it gives CASSFSSPNTEAFF. This chain connects TRBV7-8 to TRBJ1-1; D ambiguous. The CDR3 runs to 14 residues. V lost 3 bases and J 1 base, leaving 9 bases between the germline ends. Per the germline V gene, CDR1 is SGHVS and CDR2 is FQNEAQ.

This sequence joins TRBV20-1 and TRBJ2-3; D remains unclear. The V end was cut by 3 bases, the J end by 6 bases, with 7 bases between. The CDR3 is 11 amino acids. Per the germline V gene, CDR1 is DFQATT and CDR2 is SNEGSKA (reference sequence). The DNA of the CDR3 is TGCAGTGCTAGTCGAGGTGATACGCAGTATTTT. Amino acids: CSASRGDTQYF.

The rearrangement uses TRBV27 and TRBJ2-2; weak D call: TRBD1 (5 bases). The V gene's germline CDR1 is MNHEY and CDR2 SMNVEV (reference sequence). V shed 10 bases and J shed 6 bases, with 33 bases lying between them. The CDR3 totals 19 residues. Here the CDR3 DNA reads TGTGCCACCCGGAAGTACAGGTCCAGCAGTCTTCAAGAGTCCGGGGAGCTGTTTTTT. It is translated as CATRKYRSSSLQESGELFF.

The chain recombines TRBV29-1 with TRBJ2-7; no reliable D call. This CDR3 comprises 14 residues. Germline CDR1 is SQVTM and CDR2 is ANQGSEA. Trimming pared 0 bases from V and 3 bases from J, leaving 12 bases between. CDR3 coding DNA: TGCAGCGTTGAAGATCGGAAGTATCACTACGAGCAGTACTTC. Residues: CSVEDRKYHYEQYF.